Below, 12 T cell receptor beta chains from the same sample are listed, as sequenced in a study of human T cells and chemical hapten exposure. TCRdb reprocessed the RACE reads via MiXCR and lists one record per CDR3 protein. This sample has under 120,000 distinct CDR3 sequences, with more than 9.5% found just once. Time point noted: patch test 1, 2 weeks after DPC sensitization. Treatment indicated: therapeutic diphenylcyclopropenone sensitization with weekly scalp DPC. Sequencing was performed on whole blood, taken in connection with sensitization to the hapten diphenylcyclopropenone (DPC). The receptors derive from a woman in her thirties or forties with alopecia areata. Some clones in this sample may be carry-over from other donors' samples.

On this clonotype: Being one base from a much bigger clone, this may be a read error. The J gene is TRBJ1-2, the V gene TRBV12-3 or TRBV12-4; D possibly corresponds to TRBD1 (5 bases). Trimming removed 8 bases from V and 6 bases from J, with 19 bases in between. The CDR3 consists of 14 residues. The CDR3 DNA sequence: TGTGCCAGCTCCCCCGCGGCGGCGGGGGATGGCTACACCTTC. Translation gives CASSPAAAGDGYTF.

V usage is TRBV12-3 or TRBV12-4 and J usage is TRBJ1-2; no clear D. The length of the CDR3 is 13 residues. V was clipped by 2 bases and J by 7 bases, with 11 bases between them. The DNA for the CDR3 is TGTGCCAGCAGTTTACGCGGCGGCAGTGGCTACACCTTC. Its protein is CASSLRGGSGYTF.

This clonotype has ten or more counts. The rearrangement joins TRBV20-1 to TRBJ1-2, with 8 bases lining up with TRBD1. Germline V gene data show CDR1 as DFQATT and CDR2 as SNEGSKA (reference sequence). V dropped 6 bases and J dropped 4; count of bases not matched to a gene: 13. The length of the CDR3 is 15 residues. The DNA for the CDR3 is TGCAGTGCCTCTACCGGGACAGGTTCTTCCTATGGCTACACCTTC. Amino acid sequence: CSASTGTGSSYGYTF.

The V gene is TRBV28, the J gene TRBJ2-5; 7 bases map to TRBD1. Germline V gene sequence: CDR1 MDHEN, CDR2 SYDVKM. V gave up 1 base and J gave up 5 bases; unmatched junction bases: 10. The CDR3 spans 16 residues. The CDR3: CASSLSRHRGAETQYF. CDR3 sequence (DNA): TGTGCCAGCAGTTTATCCCGACACAGGGGAGCGGAGACCCAGTACTTC.

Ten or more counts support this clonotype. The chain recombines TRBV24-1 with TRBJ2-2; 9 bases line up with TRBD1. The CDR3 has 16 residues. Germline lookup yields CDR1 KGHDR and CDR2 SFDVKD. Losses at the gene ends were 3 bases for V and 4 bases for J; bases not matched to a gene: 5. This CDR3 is CATSDGGQGPTGELFF. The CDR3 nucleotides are TGTGCCACCAGTGATGGGGGACAGGGCCCCACCGGGGAGCTGTTTTTT.

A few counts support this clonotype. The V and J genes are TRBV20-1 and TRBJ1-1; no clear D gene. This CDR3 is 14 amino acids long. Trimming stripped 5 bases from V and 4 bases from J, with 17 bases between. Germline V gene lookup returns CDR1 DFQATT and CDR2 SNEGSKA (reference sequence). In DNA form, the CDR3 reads TGCAGTGCTCCTCCCGGGCAGCTGGGCACTGAAGCTTTCTTT. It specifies CSAPPGQLGTEAFF.

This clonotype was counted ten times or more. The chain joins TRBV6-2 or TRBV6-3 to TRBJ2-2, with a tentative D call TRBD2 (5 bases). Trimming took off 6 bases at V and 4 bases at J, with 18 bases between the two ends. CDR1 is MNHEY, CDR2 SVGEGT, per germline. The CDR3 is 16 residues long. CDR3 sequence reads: CASRSLQLGRTGELFF. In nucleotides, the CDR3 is TGTGCCAGCAGATCATTACAACTAGGGCGCACCGGGGAGCTGTTTTTT.

CDR3 in DNA: TGCAGCGTTGACCGACAGGGAAAGACCCAGTACTTC. Its translation: CSVDRQGKTQYF. The rearrangement joins TRBV29-1 to TRBJ2-5; 7 bases are shared with TRBD1. The CDR3 extends over 12 amino acids. The germline gives CDR1 SQVTM, CDR2 ANQGSEA. V shed 3 bases and J 6 bases; nucleotides not matched to a gene: 4. Variable domain in full (rest from reference TRBV29-1 and TRBJ2-5): SAVISQKPSRDICQRGTSLTIQCQVDSQVTMMFWYRQQPGQSLTLIATANQGSEATYESGFVIDKFPISRPNLTFSTLTVSNMSPEDSSIYLCSVDRQGKTQYFGPGTRLLVL.

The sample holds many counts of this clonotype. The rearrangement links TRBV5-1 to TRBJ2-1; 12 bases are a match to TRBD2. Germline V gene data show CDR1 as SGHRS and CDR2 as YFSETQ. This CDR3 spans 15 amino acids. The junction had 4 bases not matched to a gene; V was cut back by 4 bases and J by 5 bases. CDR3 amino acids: CASSPASGGDNEQFF. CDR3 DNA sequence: TGCGCCAGCAGCCCAGCTAGCGGGGGGGACAATGAGCAGTTCTTC.

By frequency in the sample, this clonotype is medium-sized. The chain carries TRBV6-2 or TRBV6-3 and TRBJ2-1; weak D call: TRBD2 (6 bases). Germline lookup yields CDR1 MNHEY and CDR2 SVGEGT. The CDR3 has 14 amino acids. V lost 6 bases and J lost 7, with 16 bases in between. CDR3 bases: TGTGCCAGCAGGCCGACTAGTACGGGAAATGAGCAGTTCTTC. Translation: CASRPTSTGNEQFF.

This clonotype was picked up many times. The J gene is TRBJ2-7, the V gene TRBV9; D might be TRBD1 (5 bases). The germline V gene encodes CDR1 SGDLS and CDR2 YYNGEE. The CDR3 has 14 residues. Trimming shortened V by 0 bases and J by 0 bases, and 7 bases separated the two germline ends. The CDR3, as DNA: TGTGCCAGCAGCGTAGGGACACTCTCCTACGAGCAGTACTTC. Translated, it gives CASSVGTLSYEQYF.

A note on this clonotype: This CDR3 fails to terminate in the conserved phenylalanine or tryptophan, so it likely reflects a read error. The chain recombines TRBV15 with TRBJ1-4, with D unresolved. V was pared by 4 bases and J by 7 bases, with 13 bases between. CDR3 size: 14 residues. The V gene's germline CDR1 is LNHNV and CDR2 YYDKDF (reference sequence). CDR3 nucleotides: TGTGCCACCAGCACCCACATGGCCAGTGAAAAACTGTTTATT. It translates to CATSTHMASEKLFI.